These T cell receptor beta chains were read from a single sample in a study of T cells expressing NK-cell markers. TCRdb re-called the 5' RACE reads; every CDR3 protein appears as one record, without DNA. This listing includes under 500,000 distinct CDR3 sequences. The specimen was blood T cells: a sorted CD56 or NKG2C T cell subset, CD4+ or CD8+ T cells, or bulk PBMC T cells (not recorded which). The origin of the receptors is a woman between 18 and 69 years old in good health. The CDR3 runs from the conserved cysteine through the conserved F or W. The order of the fields is J gene, V gene, CDR3 protein.

J gene: TRBJ1-1
V gene: TRBV20-1
CDR3 protein: CSAIPDYEAFF

J gene: TRBJ2-2
V gene: TRBV7-2
CDR3 protein: CASSVQGPPGELFF

J gene: TRBJ2-7
V gene: TRBV5-6
CDR3 protein: CASSLVQGTVNEQYF

J gene: TRBJ2-5
V gene: TRBV9
CDR3 protein: CASSVLGQGGETQYF

J gene: TRBJ1-5
V gene: TRBV20-1
CDR3 protein: CSANSGQQPQHF

J gene: TRBJ2-2
V gene: TRBV15
CDR3 protein: CATSADRENTGELFF

J gene: TRBJ2-2
V gene: TRBV9
CDR3 protein: CASSAGLAGENTGELFF

J gene: TRBJ2-7
V gene: TRBV5-1
CDR3 protein: CASSLGRTGIHEQYF

J gene: TRBJ2-7
V gene: TRBV20-1
CDR3 protein: CSASHLAGEINEQYF

J gene: TRBJ1-2
V gene: TRBV4-3
CDR3 protein: CASSQGGTPSDGYTF

J gene: TRBJ2-2
V gene: TRBV12-3/TRBV12-4
CDR3 protein: CASSLWGAPASPGELFF

J gene: TRBJ2-5
V gene: TRBV12-5
CDR3 protein: CASGLGRSGETQYF

J gene: TRBJ2-2
V gene: TRBV24-1
CDR3 protein: CATGSSGGDTGELFF

J gene: TRBJ2-3
V gene: TRBV7-9
CDR3 protein: CASSWPMGEWTDTQYF

J gene: TRBJ2-1
V gene: TRBV20-1
CDR3 protein: CSARAPGAIAGEAHSYNEQFF

J gene: TRBJ1-3
V gene: TRBV28
CDR3 protein: CASSLMSANSGNTIYF

J gene: TRBJ2-7
V gene: TRBV27
CDR3 protein: CASSFMSPYEQYF

J gene: TRBJ1-2
V gene: TRBV7-9
CDR3 protein: CATNDRNGYTF

J gene: TRBJ2-1
V gene: TRBV7-2
CDR3 protein: CASSVYAGGRFF

J gene: TRBJ2-7
V gene: TRBV20-1
CDR3 protein: CSARAMPTSGRYEQYF

J gene: TRBJ1-4
V gene: TRBV12-3/TRBV12-4
CDR3 protein: CASHPGATNEKLFF

J gene: TRBJ2-3
V gene: TRBV5-1
CDR3 protein: CASSLASGGTVDTQYF

J gene: TRBJ2-5
V gene: TRBV6-2/TRBV6-3
CDR3 protein: CASSSLAEYQETQYF

J gene: TRBJ2-7
V gene: TRBV12-3/TRBV12-4
CDR3 protein: CASSSGLGSGSFYEQYF

J gene: TRBJ2-1
V gene: TRBV6-5
CDR3 protein: CASSYSRGGWNEQFF

J gene: TRBJ2-1
V gene: TRBV5-1
CDR3 protein: CASSVIDSYNEQFF

J gene: TRBJ2-6
V gene: TRBV6-1
CDR3 protein: CASRDRDRGSGANVLTF

J gene: TRBJ1-5
V gene: TRBV12-3/TRBV12-4
CDR3 protein: CASSLGTHQPQHF

J gene: TRBJ1-6
V gene: TRBV9
CDR3 protein: CASSSTGVSGSPLHF

J gene: TRBJ2-7
V gene: TRBV19
CDR3 protein: CASSTSGGTYEQYF

J gene: TRBJ2-7
V gene: TRBV4-3
CDR3 protein: CASSQVVGDGAYEQYF

J gene: TRBJ2-1
V gene: TRBV29-1
CDR3 protein: CSGLAPTYNEQFF

J gene: TRBJ2-2
V gene: TRBV7-3
CDR3 protein: CASGERNAVGELFF

J gene: TRBJ1-6
V gene: TRBV20-1
CDR3 protein: CSASRQGVAPLHF

J gene: TRBJ1-1
V gene: TRBV29-1
CDR3 protein: CSVRYPSNTEAFF

J gene: TRBJ2-1
V gene: TRBV5-5
CDR3 protein: CASSLAADRPANEQFF

J gene: TRBJ1-5
V gene: TRBV6-5
CDR3 protein: CASSYGGTHQPQHF

J gene: TRBJ2-1
V gene: TRBV3-1
CDR3 protein: CASSQESGAYYNEQFF

J gene: TRBJ2-4
V gene: TRBV3-1
CDR3 protein: CASSLGESYYIQYF